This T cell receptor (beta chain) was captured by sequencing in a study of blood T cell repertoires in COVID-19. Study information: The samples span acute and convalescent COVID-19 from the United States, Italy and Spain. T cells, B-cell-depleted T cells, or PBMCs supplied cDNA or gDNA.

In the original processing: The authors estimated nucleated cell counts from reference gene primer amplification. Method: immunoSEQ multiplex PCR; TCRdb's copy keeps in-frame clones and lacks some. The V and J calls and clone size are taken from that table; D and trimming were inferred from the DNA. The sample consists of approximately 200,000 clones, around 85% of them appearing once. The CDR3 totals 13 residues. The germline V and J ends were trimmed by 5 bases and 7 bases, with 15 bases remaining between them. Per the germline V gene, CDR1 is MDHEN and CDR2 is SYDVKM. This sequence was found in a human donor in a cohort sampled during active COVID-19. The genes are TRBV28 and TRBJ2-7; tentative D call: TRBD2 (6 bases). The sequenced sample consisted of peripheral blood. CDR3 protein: CASSRPRRGEQYF. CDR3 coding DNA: TGTGCCAGCAGTCGACCCCGGCGGGGAGAGCAGTACTTC.